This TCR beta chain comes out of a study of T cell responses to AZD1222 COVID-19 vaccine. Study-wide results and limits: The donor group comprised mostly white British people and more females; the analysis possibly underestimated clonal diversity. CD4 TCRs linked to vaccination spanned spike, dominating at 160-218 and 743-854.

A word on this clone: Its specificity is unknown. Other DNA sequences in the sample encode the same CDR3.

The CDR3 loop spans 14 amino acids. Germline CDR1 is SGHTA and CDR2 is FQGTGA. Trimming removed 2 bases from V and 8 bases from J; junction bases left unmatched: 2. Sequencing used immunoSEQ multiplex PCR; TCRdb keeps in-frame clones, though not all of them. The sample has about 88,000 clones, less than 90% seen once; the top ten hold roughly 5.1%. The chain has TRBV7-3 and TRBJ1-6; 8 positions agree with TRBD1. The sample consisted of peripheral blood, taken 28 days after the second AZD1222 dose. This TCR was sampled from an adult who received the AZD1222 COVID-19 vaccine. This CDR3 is CASSLQGADSPLHF. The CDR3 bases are TGTGCCAGCAGCTTACAGGGGGCGGATTCACCCCTCCACTTT.